This T cell receptor (beta chain) was recorded in a study of T cell responses to AZD1222 COVID-19 vaccine. Sequencing was performed with immunoSEQ multiplex PCR; in TCRdb, only in-frame clones are kept and a portion is missing. The table lists 60,000 to 85,000 clones, 70% to 80% of them singletons. The CDR3 sequence is 12 residues long. V lost 5 bases and J 11 bases, leaving 13 bases between the germline ends. CDR1 and CDR2 from the germline V gene are SGHVT and SQSDAQ. Concerning this clone: Its cognate antigen is unknown.

Findings and caveats of the study: Only a handful of AZD1222 recipients tested seropositive at baseline. Two doses of AZD1222 preceded a rise in Spike-specific TCR breadth and depth.

Sequencing was performed on peripheral blood, taken 28 days after the second dose of the MenACWY control vaccine. This chain joins TRBV7-4 and TRBJ1-5, with D unclear. The TCR comes from an adult who received the MenACWY meningococcal vaccine as a control. DNA for the CDR3: TGTGCCAGCAGCGTTCGCGGACGCGCCCAGCATTTT. Protein: CASSVRGRAQHF. Combining the CDR3 with reference TRBV7-4 and TRBJ1-5 gives the whole variable domain GAGVSQSPRYKVAKRGRDVALRCDSISGHVTLYWYRQTLGQGSEVLTYSQSDAQRDKSGRPSGRFSAERPERSVSTLKIQRTEQGDSAVYLCASSVRGRAQHFGDGTRLSIL.